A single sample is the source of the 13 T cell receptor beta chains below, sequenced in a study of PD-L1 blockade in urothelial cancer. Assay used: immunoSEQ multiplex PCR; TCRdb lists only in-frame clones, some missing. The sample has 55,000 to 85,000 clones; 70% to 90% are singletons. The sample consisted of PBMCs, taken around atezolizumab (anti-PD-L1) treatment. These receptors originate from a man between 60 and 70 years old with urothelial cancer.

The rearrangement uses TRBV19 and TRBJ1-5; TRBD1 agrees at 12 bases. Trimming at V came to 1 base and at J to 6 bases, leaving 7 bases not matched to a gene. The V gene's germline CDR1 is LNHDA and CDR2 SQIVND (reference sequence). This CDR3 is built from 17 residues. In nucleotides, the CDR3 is TGTGCCAGTAGTATAGTGCGTGGGACAGGGGGCCGTCAGCCCCAGCATTTT. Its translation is CASSIVRGTGGRQPQHF.

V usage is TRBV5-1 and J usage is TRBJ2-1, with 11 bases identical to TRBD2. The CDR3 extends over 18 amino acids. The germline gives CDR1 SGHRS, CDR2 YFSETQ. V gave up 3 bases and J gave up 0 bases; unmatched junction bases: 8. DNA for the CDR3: TGCGCCAGCAGCTCCCCGGGACTAGCGGTTAGCTCCTACAATGAGCAGTTCTTC. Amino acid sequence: CASSSPGLAVSSYNEQFF.

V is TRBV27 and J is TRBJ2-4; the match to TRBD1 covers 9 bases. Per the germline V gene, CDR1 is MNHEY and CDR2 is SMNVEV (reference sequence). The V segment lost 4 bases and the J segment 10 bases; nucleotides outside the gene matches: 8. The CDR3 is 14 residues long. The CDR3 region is CASSSPGTGRIQYF. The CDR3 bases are TGTGCCAGCAGTTCGCCCGGGACAGGGCGGATTCAGTACTTC.

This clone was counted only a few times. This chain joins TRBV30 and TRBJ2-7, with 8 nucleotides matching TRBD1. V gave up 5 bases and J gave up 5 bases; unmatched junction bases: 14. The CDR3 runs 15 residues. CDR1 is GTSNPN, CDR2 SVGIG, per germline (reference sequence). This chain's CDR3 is CAWGLSSQGAHEQYF. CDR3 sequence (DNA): TGTGCCTGGGGCCTAAGTAGCCAGGGGGCCCACGAGCAGTACTTC.

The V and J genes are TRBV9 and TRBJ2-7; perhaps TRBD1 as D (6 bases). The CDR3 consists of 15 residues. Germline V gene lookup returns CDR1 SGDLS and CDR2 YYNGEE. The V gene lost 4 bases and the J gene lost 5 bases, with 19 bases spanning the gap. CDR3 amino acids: CASSPWDTPGHEQYF. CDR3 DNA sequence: TGTGCCAGCAGCCCATGGGACACTCCCGGCCACGAGCAGTACTTC.

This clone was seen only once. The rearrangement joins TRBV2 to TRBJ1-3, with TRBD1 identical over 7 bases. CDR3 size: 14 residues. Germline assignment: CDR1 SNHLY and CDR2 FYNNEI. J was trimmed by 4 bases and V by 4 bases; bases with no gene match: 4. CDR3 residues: CASSGQGLGNTIYF. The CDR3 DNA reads TGTGCCAGCAGTGGACAGGGCCTAGGAAACACCATATATTTT.

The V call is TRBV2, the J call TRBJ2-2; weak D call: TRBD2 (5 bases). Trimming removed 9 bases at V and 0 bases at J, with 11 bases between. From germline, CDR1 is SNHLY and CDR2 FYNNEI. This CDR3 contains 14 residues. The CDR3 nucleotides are TGTGCCAGGACAAGCGGAGCGAACACCGGGGAGCTGTTTTTT. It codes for CARTSGANTGELFF.

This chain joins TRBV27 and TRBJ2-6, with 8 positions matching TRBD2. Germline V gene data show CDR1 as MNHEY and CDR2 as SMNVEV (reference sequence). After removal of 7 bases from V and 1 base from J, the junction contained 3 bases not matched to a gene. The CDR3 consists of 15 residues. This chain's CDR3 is CASTGLDSGANVLTF. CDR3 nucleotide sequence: TGTGCCAGCACGGGACTAGATTCTGGGGCCAACGTCCTGACTTTC.

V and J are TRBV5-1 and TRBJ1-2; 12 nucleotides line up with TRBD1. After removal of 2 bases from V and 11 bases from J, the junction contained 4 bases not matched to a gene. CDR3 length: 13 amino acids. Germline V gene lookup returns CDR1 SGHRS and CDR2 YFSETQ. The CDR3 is CASSFPGQGAYTF. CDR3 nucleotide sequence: TGCGCCAGCAGCTTCCCGGGACAGGGGGCTTACACCTTC.

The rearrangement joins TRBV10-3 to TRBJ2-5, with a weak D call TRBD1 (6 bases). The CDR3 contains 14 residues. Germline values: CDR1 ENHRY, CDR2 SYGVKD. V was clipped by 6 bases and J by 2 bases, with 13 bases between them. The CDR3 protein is CAISAGTIQETQYF. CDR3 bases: TGTGCCATCAGCGCAGGGACAATTCAAGAGACCCAGTACTTC.

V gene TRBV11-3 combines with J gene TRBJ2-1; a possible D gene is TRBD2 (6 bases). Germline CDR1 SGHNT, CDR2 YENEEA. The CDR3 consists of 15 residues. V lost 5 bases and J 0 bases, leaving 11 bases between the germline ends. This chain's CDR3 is CASSRGMGSYNEQFF. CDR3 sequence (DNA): TGTGCCAGCAGCCGCGGGATGGGCTCCTACAATGAGCAGTTCTTC.

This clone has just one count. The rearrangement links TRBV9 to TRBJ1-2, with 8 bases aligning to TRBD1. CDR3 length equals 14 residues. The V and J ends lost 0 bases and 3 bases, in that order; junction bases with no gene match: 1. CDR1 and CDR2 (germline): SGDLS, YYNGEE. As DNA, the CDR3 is TGTGCCAGCAGCGTAGACAGGGGGGACTATGGCTACACCTTC. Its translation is CASSVDRGDYGYTF.

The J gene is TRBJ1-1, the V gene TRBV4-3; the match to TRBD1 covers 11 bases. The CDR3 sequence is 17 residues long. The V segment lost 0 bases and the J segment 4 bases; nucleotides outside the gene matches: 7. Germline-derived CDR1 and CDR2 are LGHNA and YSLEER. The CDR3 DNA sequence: TGCGCCAGCAGCCAAGATCGGGCGGGACAGGGGGGCACTGAAGCTTTCTTT. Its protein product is CASSQDRAGQGGTEAFF.